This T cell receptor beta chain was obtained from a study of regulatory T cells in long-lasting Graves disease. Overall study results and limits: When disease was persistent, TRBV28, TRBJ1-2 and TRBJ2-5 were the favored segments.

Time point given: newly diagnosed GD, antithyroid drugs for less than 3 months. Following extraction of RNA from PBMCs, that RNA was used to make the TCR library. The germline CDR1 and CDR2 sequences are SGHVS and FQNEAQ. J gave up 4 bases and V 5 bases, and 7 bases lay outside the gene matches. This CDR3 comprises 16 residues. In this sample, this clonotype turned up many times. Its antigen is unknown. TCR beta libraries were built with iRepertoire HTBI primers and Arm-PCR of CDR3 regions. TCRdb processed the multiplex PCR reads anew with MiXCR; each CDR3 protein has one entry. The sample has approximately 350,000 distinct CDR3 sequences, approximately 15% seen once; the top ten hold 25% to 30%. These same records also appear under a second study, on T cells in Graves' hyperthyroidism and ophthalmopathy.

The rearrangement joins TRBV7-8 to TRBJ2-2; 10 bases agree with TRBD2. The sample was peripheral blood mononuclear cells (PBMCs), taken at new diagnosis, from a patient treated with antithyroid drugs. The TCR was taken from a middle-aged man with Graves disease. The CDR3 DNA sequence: TGTGCCAGCAGCCCCCATAGCGGGGGGCCCACCGGGGAGCTGTTTTTT. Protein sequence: CASSPHSGGPTGELFF.